A selection of T cell receptor beta chains follows, all from one sample in a study of CD8 T cells in ankylosing spondylitis. TCRdb recomputed calls from the 5' RACE reads with MiXCR, one row per CDR3 protein. The sample consists of fewer than 400,000 distinct CDR3 sequences, under 15% of them appearing once. Sequenced material: blood, either unsorted or a sorted T cell fraction (not recorded which). These receptors originate from a male donor with ankylosing spondylitis or in good health (not recorded which). Both conserved end residues are part of each CDR3. D genes are given only for firm matches. Clone size is given for some rows only: seen once, a few or many times, or a class if the clone is expanded.

v_gene	d_gene	abundance	j_gene	CDR3nt	CDR3aa
TRBV12-3/TRBV12-4	.	many	TRBJ2-7	TGTGCCAGCAGTTTAAGTGATTCTCCGAAGTACGAGCAGTACTTC	CASSLSDSPKYEQYF
TRBV10-3	TRBD2	few	TRBJ2-3	TGTGCCATCAGTGACCCGGGACTAGCGAACGAGAGGCAGTATTTT	CAISDPGLANERQYF
TRBV14	TRBD1	many	TRBJ1-1	TGTGCCAGCAGCCAAGATCTTTTGAGGACAGGGGCCGCTGAAGCTTTCTTT	CASSQDLLRTGAAEAFF
TRBV7-2	.	many	TRBJ2-2	TGTGCCAGCAGCTTAGACCATTCCCCGGAGCTGTTTTTT	CASSLDHSPELFF
TRBV12-3/TRBV12-4	TRBD2	few	TRBJ2-2	TGTGCCAGCAGTTTGAATCAGCGGGGGCACACCGGGGAGCTGTTTTTT	CASSLNQRGHTGELFF
TRBV29-1	TRBD1	.	TRBJ2-7	TGCAGCGTCCAGGGGGTCGGGTCCCCCTACGAGCAGTACTTC	CSVQGVGSPYEQYF
TRBV7-2	.	.	TRBJ1-5	TGTGCCAGCAGTTCACAGGGTGACAATCAGCCCCAGCATTTT	CASSSQGDNQPQHF
TRBV30	TRBD1	.	TRBJ2-7	TGTGCCTGGAGTGTACAGGGGCGAACCTACGAGCAGTACTTC	CAWSVQGRTYEQYF
TRBV11-2	.	.	TRBJ2-1	TGTGCCAGCAGCTTCAGCGGGCAACCCTACAATGAGCAGTTCTTC	CASSFSGQPYNEQFF
TRBV4-2	.	.	TRBJ2-7	TGTGCCAGCAGCCAAGATGCCCTAACCTACGAGCAGTACTTC	CASSQDALTYEQYF
TRBV3-1	.	.	TRBJ2-1	TGTGCCAGCAGCCAAGATTGGATGGGACTGCGGTTTCAACATGAGCAGTTCTTC	CASSQDWMGLRFQHEQFF
TRBV6-1	.	many	TRBJ1-5	TGTGCCAGCAGTGCGCAGGGTCGGGAGCAGCCCCAGCATTTT	CASSAQGREQPQHF
TRBV12-3/TRBV12-4	TRBD1	.	TRBJ2-3	TGTGCCAGCAGTCCCGGGACAGTTTCCTCGTCAGATACGCAGTATTTT	CASSPGTVSSSDTQYF
TRBV6-1	TRBD1	.	TRBJ1-1	TGTGCCAGCAGTAAGGGGTCCGACAGGGCAGCTGAAGCTTTCTTT	CASSKGSDRAAEAFF
TRBV3-1	.	.	TRBJ2-2	TGTGCCAGCACCCAAACGAGGAGGGCGACAAGGGCGTCCGGGGAGCTGTTTTTT	CASTQTRRATRASGELFF
TRBV29-1	TRBD1	.	TRBJ2-1	TGCAGCTCTGGGGCCCCCGGACAGGGGGCGGAGAAGTTCTTC	CSSGAPGQGAEKFF
TRBV29-1	TRBD1	many	TRBJ1-1	TGCAGCGTTGAACGACAGGGGTGGACTGAAGCTTTCTTT	CSVERQGWTEAFF
TRBV9	TRBD2	few	TRBJ2-5	TGTGCCAGCAGCGTAGAGATGGGCCGAGCGGGACGGACCCAGTACTTC	CASSVEMGRAGRTQYF
TRBV7-2	.	.	TRBJ1-2	TGTGCCAGCAGCCCACCGGGAGTCGGTGGCTACACCTTC	CASSPPGVGGYTF
TRBV4-2	.	few	TRBJ1-3	TGTGCCAGCAGCCAATCTCAGTCTAACTCTGGAAACACCATATATTTT	CASSQSQSNSGNTIYF
TRBV6-1	.	.	TRBJ2-7	TGTGCCAGCAGCCTACCCGGCCCCCCTAACGAGCAGTACTTC	CASSLPGPPNEQYF
TRBV27	TRBD2	.	TRBJ2-3	TGTGCCAGCAGTCCGGAGCGGGACCGCTCGACGCGTACGCAGTATTTT	CASSPERDRSTRTQYF
TRBV6-1	.	.	TRBJ1-1	TGTGCCAGCATCCACCCTCAGGGTACTGAAGCTTTCTTT	CASIHPQGTEAFF
TRBV9	TRBD2	few	TRBJ2-1	TGTGCCAGCAGCGTAGTCTCTAGCGGGGTCTACAATGAGCAGTTCTTC	CASSVVSSGVYNEQFF
TRBV7-2	.	many	TRBJ1-1	TGTGCCAGCAGCTTGGTACAGGGCACTGAAGCTTTCTTT	CASSLVQGTEAFF
TRBV9	.	few	TRBJ2-7	TGTGCCAGCAGCGTAGCGGAGGGGTCCTACGAGCAGTACTTC	CASSVAEGSYEQYF
TRBV5-1	.	many	TRBJ1-1	TGCGCCAGCAGCTCGGGGGGGGGCAGGACTGAAGCTTTCTTT	CASSSGGGRTEAFF
TRBV7-2	.	.	TRBJ2-7	TGTGCCAGCAGCTTAGGGGTTCGTGACTACGAGCAGTACTTC	CASSLGVRDYEQYF
TRBV12-3/TRBV12-4	.	.	TRBJ1-1	TGTGCCAGCAGTTTGTCTGGGGTGTTGGACACTGAAGCTTTCTTT	CASSLSGVLDTEAFF
TRBV19	.	.	TRBJ2-1	TGTGCCAGTAGTGGATCTAGCCCTAGCTCCTACAATGAGCAGTTCTTC	CASSGSSPSSYNEQFF
TRBV12-3/TRBV12-4	.	many	TRBJ1-1	TGTGCCAGCAGTTTGCCACAGGAGAACACTGAAGCTTTCTTT	CASSLPQENTEAFF
TRBV20-1	TRBD2	.	TRBJ2-7	TGCAGTGCTAGAGACGTGGTTCGGGGGGATCCCTACGAGCAGTACTTC	CSARDVVRGDPYEQYF
TRBV2	TRBD1	.	TRBJ1-1	TGTGCCAGCAGTGAGAGTCTCGGGACAGGGGGACGAGCTTTCTTT	CASSESLGTGGRAFF
TRBV20-1	TRBD1	.	TRBJ1-1	TGCAGGGCGACAGGGAGAGGGACTGAAGCTTTCTTT	CRATGRGTEAFF
TRBV2	TRBD1	.	TRBJ1-5	TGTGCCAGCAGCCGGGACAGGGGACAGCCCCAGCATTTT	CASSRDRGQPQHF
TRBV27	TRBD2	few	TRBJ2-7	TGTGCCAGCAGTTTATTCTCACTAGCGGGAGGTGTGTACGAGCAGTACTTC	CASSLFSLAGGVYEQYF
TRBV5-1	.	few	TRBJ1-2	TGCGCCAGCAGCTTGTCGGGATTCGAGGGCTACACCTTC	CASSLSGFEGYTF
TRBV29-1	.	many	TRBJ2-4	TGCAGCGTCCCGGACGCCAAAAACATTCAGTACTTC	CSVPDAKNIQYF
TRBV6-5	.	.	TRBJ2-4	TGTGCCAGCAGCCCCTTGGGTAGCATTCAGTACTTC	CASSPLGSIQYF